This T cell receptor (beta chain) stems from a study of blood T cell repertoires in COVID-19. Study information: Acute and convalescent COVID-19 samples came from the United States, Italy and Spain.

V was pared by 5 bases and J by 3 bases, with 6 bases of the junction left unmatched. The germline CDR1 and CDR2 sequences are SGHAT and FQNNGV. The CDR3 covers 15 residues. TCRdb's table, derived via immunoSEQ multiplex PCR, lists solely in-frame clones and lacks some. Altogether some 120,000 clones are present, over 85% being singletons, with the ten largest covering around 4.6%. The clonotype comes from a man aged 55-75 years with COVID-19, enrolled during active disease. What was sequenced was peripheral blood. The V call is TRBV11-2, the J call TRBJ1-1; TRBD1 matches at 10 bases. CDR3 nucleotides: TGTGCCAGCAGCCCCGGGACAGGGGCCGACACTGAAGCTTTCTTT. This sequence encodes CASSPGTGADTEAFF.